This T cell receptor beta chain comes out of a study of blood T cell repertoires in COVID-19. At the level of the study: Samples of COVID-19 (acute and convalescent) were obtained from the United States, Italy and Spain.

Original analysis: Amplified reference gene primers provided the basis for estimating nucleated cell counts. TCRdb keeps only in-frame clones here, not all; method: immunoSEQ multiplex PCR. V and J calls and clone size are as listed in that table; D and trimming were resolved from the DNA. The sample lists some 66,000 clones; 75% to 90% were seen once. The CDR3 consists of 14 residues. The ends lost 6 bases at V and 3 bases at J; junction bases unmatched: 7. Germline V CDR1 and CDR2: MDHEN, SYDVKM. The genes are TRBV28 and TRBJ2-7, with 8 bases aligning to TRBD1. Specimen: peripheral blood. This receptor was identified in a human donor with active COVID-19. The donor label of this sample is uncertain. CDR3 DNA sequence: TGTGCCAGCAGAGGACAGGGCTCAAGCTACGAGCAGTACTTC. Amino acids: CASRGQGSSYEQYF.